This T cell receptor (beta chain) was identified during a study of beta chain features in type 1 diabetes. Of the isolated RNA, all was reverse transcribed, and so the sequenced material was expressed TCRB transcripts. Libraries were prepared by immunoSEQ multiplex PCR; TCRdb keeps only in-frame clonotypes and omits some of them. The sample lists almost 350,000 clones; around 9.3% were seen once. Points on this clone: The antigen remains unidentified.

The V segment lost 0 bases and the J segment 5 bases; nucleotides outside the gene matches: 5. This CDR3 region has 15 residues. Per germline, CDR1 MNHNY and CDR2 SVGAGI (reference sequence). General study results and limits: Patients with type 1 diabetes showed fewer VDJ junction insertions and more deletions. Type 1 diabetes patients had TCRB CDR3s that were shorter (moderately but significantly so) in all four CD4+ subsets.

The source of this sequence is a man younger than 40 with type 1 diabetes. The sequencing input was central memory CD4+ T cells from blood. The rearrangement joins TRBV6-6 to TRBJ2-7, with 9 positions matching TRBD1. The CDR3 DNA follows: TGTGCCAGCAGTTACTCCGGGACAGGGATCGACGAGCAGTACTTC. Translating it yields CASSYSGTGIDEQYF.